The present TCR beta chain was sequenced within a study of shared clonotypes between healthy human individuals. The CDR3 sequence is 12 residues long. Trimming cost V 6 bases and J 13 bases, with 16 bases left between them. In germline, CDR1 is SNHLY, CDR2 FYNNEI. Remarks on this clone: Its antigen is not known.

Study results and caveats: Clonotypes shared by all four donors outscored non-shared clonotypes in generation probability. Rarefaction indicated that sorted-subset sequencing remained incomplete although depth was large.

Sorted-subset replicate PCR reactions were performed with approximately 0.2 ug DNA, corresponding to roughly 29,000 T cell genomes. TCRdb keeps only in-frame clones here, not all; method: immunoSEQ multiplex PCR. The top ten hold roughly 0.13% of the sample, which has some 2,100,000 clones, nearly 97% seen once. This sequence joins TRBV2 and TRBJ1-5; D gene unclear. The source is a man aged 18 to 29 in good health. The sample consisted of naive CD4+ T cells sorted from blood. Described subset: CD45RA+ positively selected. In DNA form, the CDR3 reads TGTGCCAGCAGGGACGCCGGGAGTATACAGCATTTT. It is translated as CASRDAGSIQHF. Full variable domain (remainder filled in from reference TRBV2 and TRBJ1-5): EPEVTQTPSHQVTQMGQEVILRCVPISNHLYFYWYRQILGQKVEFLVSFYNNEISEKSEIFDDQFSVERPDGSNFTLKIRSTKLEDSAMYFCASRDAGSIQHFGDGTRLSIL.